This passage covers 12 T cell receptor beta chains from one sample sequenced in a study of T-cell reconstitution after alpha-beta-depleted transplantation in children. Preparation of the TCRbeta library used unique molecular identifiers. Via MiXCR, TCRdb re-called the PCR reads, giving one row per CDR3 protein. The data show hundreds of thousands of distinct CDR3 sequences, around 15% seen once. The sequencing here drew on PBMCs, mostly from graft donor cells, taken 360 days after TCRalphabeta/CD19-depleted stem cell transplant. The receptor set was obtained from a male patient younger than 18 who had a stem cell transplant for acute lymphoblastic leukemia, so the T cells may come from the graft donor.

This clonotype was seen only a few times. The rearrangement uses TRBV5-1 and TRBJ2-1; D perhaps matches TRBD2 (5 bases). The germline gives CDR1 SGHRS, CDR2 YFSETQ. The ends were cut back, 1 base at V and 6 bases at J, with 8 bases in the middle. CDR3 length equals 13 residues. CDR3 DNA: TGCGCCAGCAGCTTGTACACTAGCAATGAGCAGTTCTTC. Protein: CASSLYTSNEQFF.

This clonotype was picked up many times. The V and J genes are TRBV7-9 and TRBJ2-6, with a weak D call TRBD1 (5 bases). CDR1 SEHNR and CDR2 FQNEAQ come from the germline V gene (reference sequence). Trimming removed 3 bases from V and 0 bases from J, with 9 bases in between. CDR3 length equals 16 residues. CDR3 protein: CASSFGQLSGANVLTF. The CDR3 bases are TGTGCCAGCAGCTTTGGACAACTCTCTGGGGCCAACGTCCTGACTTTC.

The V call is TRBV25-1, the J call TRBJ2-7; TRBD2 aligns across 12 bases. Trimming removed 2 bases from V and 6 bases from J; junction bases left unmatched: 14. Per germline, CDR1 MGHDK and CDR2 SYGVNS. This CDR3 comprises 18 residues. DNA for the CDR3: TGTGCCAGCAGTGAAAGCTTCGACCTAGCGGGAGGGCCCAGCGAGCAGTACTTC. It translates to CASSESFDLAGGPSEQYF.

This chain joins TRBV19 and TRBJ1-4; D is perhaps TRBD1 (5 bases). Germline CDR1 and CDR2: LNHDA and SQIVND (reference sequence). Trimming cost V 7 bases and J 8 bases, with 14 bases left between them. The CDR3 runs to 13 residues. CDR3 residues: CASTDRGTEKLFF. CDR3 nucleotide sequence: TGTGCCAGTACGGACCGGGGCACAGAAAAACTGTTTTTT.

This clonotype was seen a few times. This chain uses TRBV4-1 with TRBJ1-1, with D perhaps TRBD1 (5 bases). The V end lost 2 bases, the J end lost 6 bases, and 13 bases lay between the germline ends. This CDR3 has 14 residues. Germline-derived CDR1 and CDR2 are MGHRA and YSYEKL. CDR3: CASSQTEGDAEAFF. The CDR3 nucleotides are TGCGCCAGCAGCCAAACTGAAGGGGACGCTGAAGCTTTCTTT.

This chain joins TRBV29-1 and TRBJ1-4; 12 nucleotides match TRBD1. CDR3 length equals 14 residues. Germline-derived CDR1 and CDR2 are SQVTM and ANQGSEA. V trimming: 7 bases; J trimming: 8 bases; junction bases outside the gene matches: 8. This CDR3 reads CSADPGTGGEKLFF. The DNA of the CDR3 is TGCAGCGCAGACCCCGGGACAGGGGGCGAAAAACTGTTTTTT.

There are a few counts of this clonotype. This sequence joins TRBV11-1 and TRBJ2-4, with D maybe TRBD2 (6 bases). V lost 3 bases and J 0 bases, leaving 24 bases between the germline ends. The CDR3 extends over 20 amino acids. CDR1 and CDR2 (germline): SGHAT, FQDESV (reference sequence). CDR3 bases: TGTGCCAGCAGCTTTGAGGAGGGCAGCAAGGGAGTACTAGCCAAAAACATTCAGTACTTC. It yields the protein CASSFEEGSKGVLAKNIQYF.

This clonotype occurred once. V usage is TRBV4-1 and J usage is TRBJ2-1, with TRBD2 matching 11 bases. CDR3 size: 18 residues. Germline V gene sequence: CDR1 MGHRA, CDR2 YSYEKL. Trimming cost V 3 bases and J 0 bases; bases outside gene matches: 7. CDR3 nucleotide sequence: TGCGCCAGCAGCCACCCTAGCGGGAGGCTCAGCTCCTACAATGAGCAGTTCTTC. This translates into CASSHPSGRLSSYNEQFF.

This chain joins TRBV5-6 and TRBJ2-7; D is perhaps TRBD1 (5 bases). Germline CDR1 is SGHDT and CDR2 is YYEEEE. Trimming took 2 bases from V and 2 from J, leaving 14 bases between them. This CDR3 comprises 15 residues. The chain's CDR3 is CASSLEQELPYEQYF. The CDR3 DNA is TGTGCCAGCAGCTTAGAACAGGAATTACCCTACGAGCAGTACTTC.

This clonotype came up once. As DNA, the CDR3 is TGTGCCAGCAGTCGCGACACCCAGACCGGGACTAGACCCTACGAGCAGTACTTC. It codes for CASSRDTQTGTRPYEQYF. The rearrangement uses TRBV6-2 or TRBV6-3 and TRBJ2-7; 8 nucleotides match TRBD2. Unmatched junction bases numbered 17, after V lost 5 bases and J lost 2 bases. CDR1 is MNHEY, CDR2 SVGEGT, per germline. The CDR3 is made up of 18 amino acids.

DNA for the CDR3: TGTGCCAGCAGCTTAGCGAGGGGTGGTCAGCCCCAGCATTTT. Translated: CASSLARGGQPQHF. V usage is TRBV7-2 and J usage is TRBJ1-5; the D gene is possibly TRBD1 (5 bases). The CDR3 length is 14 residues. Trimming removed 0 bases from V and 6 bases from J, with 9 bases in between. The germline CDR1 and CDR2 sequences are SGHTA and FQGNSA.

There are a few counts of this clonotype. The chain is built from TRBV24-1 and TRBJ2-3; 10 bases match TRBD1. In germline, CDR1 is KGHDR, CDR2 SFDVKD. Trimming at V came to 3 bases and at J to 4 bases, leaving 9 bases not matched to a gene. This CDR3 spans 17 amino acids. CDR3 sequence (DNA): TGTGCCACCAGTGATCGATCCTGGACAGGGGGGGCAGATACGCAGTATTTT. As protein: CATSDRSWTGGADTQYF.